What follows describes a single T cell receptor beta chain. No antigen is known for it. Trimming cost V 5 bases and J 2 bases; bases outside gene matches: 6. There are 15 residues in the CDR3. Looked up from germline, CDR1 is SNHLY and CDR2 is FYNNEI. These data belong to a study of cytomegalovirus exposure and HLA in healthy donors. About the study: The approximately 130 validation repertoires matched the 666 first-cohort repertoires in platform, a later analysis reported. General study points: Most TCR sequences were uncommon, yet certain public TCRs appeared in many donors.

Using immunoSEQ multiplex PCR, the repertoire was profiled, and TCRdb retains in-frame clones only, with some absent. The sample consists of some 72,000 clones, about 96% of them appearing once. The source of this sequence is a man between 18 and 35 years old in good health and CMV-seropositive. The chain links TRBV2 to TRBJ2-1; 7 bases fit TRBD1. The source material was PBMCs. CDR3 region: CASSRDRDTYNEQFF. CDR3 coding DNA: TGTGCCAGCAGTCGAGACAGGGACACCTACAATGAGCAGTTCTTC.